This T cell receptor (beta chain) was observed in a study of Graves' ophthalmopathy and Graves' hyperthyroidism. Notes on this clonotype: This may be a read error: a much more frequent sequence differs by one nucleotide.

RNA transcripts yielded amplified TCR beta CDR3 regions. The library came from an HTBI-primed first-round RT-PCR and a second-round multiplex PCR. TCRdb used MiXCR to reprocess the multiplex PCR reads, holding one entry per CDR3 protein. The sample carries about 1.2 million distinct CDR3 sequences, approximately 35% recorded once. Trimming took 10 bases from V and 10 from J, leaving 19 bases between them. The CDR3 covers 13 residues. The chain recombines TRBV12-3 or TRBV12-4 with TRBJ2-2, with no clear D. This TCR derives from an adult man with Graves' hyperthyroidism. Sequencing used peripheral blood or thyroid tissue (not recorded which). The CDR3 loop is CATSSRLREELFF. DNA for the CDR3: TGTGCCACCAGCTCCAGATTGCGAGAGGAGCTGTTTTTT.